The next 30 T cell receptor beta chains were all read from a single sample in a study of PD-1 blockade in classical Hodgkin lymphoma. This sample's time point: cycle 4 day 1 (C4D1), after about 6 weeks of nivolumab. Each patient relapsed following autologous stem cell transplantation, and prior brentuximab vedotin exposure differed. Purified CD4+ T cells were obtained from thawed PBMCs through magnetic negative selection. Sequenced by immunoSEQ multiplex PCR; TCRdb stores in-frame clones only, minus some. The repertoire holds about 30,000 clones, around 86% seen once, with less than 0.5% in the top ten. Sequences were derived from CD4+ T cells from blood, sampled before the fourth cycle of nivolumab. These receptors came from a human donor with classical Hodgkin lymphoma.

The rearrangement links TRBV28 to TRBJ1-1; TRBD1 is a possible D gene (5 bases). Deletions cut 3 bases from V and 0 bases from J, with 17 bases between. The CDR3 sequence is 17 residues long. Germline CDR1 is MDHEN and CDR2 is SYDVKM. CDR3 sequence reads: CASSFRPGGLMNTEAFF. The CDR3 coding sequence is TGTGCCAGCAGTTTCAGGCCGGGGGGATTAATGAACACTGAAGCTTTCTTT.

J is TRBJ1-3 and V is TRBV5-1; 9 bases fit TRBD1. The ends lost 4 bases at V and 4 bases at J; junction bases unmatched: 3. This CDR3 has 14 residues. Germline CDR1 reads SGHRS; CDR2 reads YFSETQ. CDR3 region: CASSPGTGGNTIYF. CDR3 DNA sequence: TGCGCCAGCAGCCCCGGGACAGGGGGAAACACCATATATTTT.

This clone has only a few counts. The chain employs TRBV4-2 and TRBJ1-6; 7 nucleotides line up with TRBD1. This CDR3 comprises 17 residues. V trimming: 3 bases; J trimming: 3 bases; junction bases outside the gene matches: 8. Germline CDR1 is LGHNA and CDR2 is YNFKEQ. The CDR3 region is CASSQYDRENYNSPLHF. The CDR3 DNA reads TGTGCCAGCAGCCAGTACGACAGGGAGAACTATAATTCACCCCTCCACTTT.

This clone was counted once. The V call is TRBV27, the J call TRBJ2-3, with 12 positions matching TRBD2. The CDR3 is 17 residues long. J lost 0 bases, V lost 4 bases, and 5 bases had no gene match. Germline V gene sequence: CDR1 MNHEY, CDR2 SMNVEV (reference sequence). The CDR3 region is CASSYRLAGASTDTQYF. The DNA of the CDR3 is TGTGCCAGCAGTTATCGACTAGCGGGAGCTAGCACAGATACGCAGTATTTT.

This clone was detected once. The CDR3 reads CASSNHGATEAFF. The CDR3 nucleotides read TGTGCCAGTAGTAACCACGGGGCCACTGAAGCTTTCTTT. The chain has TRBV27 and TRBJ1-1, with D maybe TRBD1 (5 bases). Deletions cut 9 bases from V and 4 bases from J, with 15 bases between. There are 13 residues in the CDR3. Germline CDR1 and CDR2: MNHEY and SMNVEV (reference sequence).

This clone was seen once. This chain uses TRBV20-1 with TRBJ2-7, with TRBD1 as a possible D gene (6 bases). CDR1 and CDR2 from the germline V gene are DFQATT and SNEGSKA (reference sequence). CDR3 length: 11 amino acids. The V and J ends lost 5 bases and 3 bases respectively, with 8 bases between them. CDR3 residues: CSAPQGYEQYF. For the CDR3, the DNA is TGCAGTGCTCCACAGGGCTACGAGCAGTACTTC.

This clone was found once. The chain's CDR3 is CASSLVRAMNTEAFF. CDR3 DNA: TGCGCCAGCAGCTTGGTGAGGGCCATGAACACTGAAGCTTTCTTT. The J gene is TRBJ1-1, the V gene TRBV5-1; D ambiguous. Germline CDR1 is SGHRS and CDR2 is YFSETQ. Deletions cut 0 bases from V and 0 bases from J, with 9 bases between. The CDR3 is 15 amino acids.

J is TRBJ2-3 and V is TRBV2, with 7 bases that match TRBD1. The germline V gene encodes CDR1 SNHLY and CDR2 FYNNEI. The junction had 3 bases not matched to a gene; V was cut back by 3 bases and J by 3 bases. CDR3 size: 14 residues. CDR3 DNA sequence: TGTGCCAGCAGTGACAGGGGGAAGACAGATACGCAGTATTTT. Its translation is CASSDRGKTDTQYF.

The chain carries TRBV5-5 and TRBJ2-7; maybe TRBD2 (6 bases). In germline, CDR1 is SGHKS, CDR2 YYEKEE (reference sequence). The CDR3 contains 17 residues. V lost 0 bases to trimming and J lost 4 bases, with 20 bases between them. The CDR3 DNA sequence: TGTGCCAGCAGCTTGGGACCGGGACTCCAGAAGTCATACGAGCAGTACTTC. Translating it yields CASSLGPGLQKSYEQYF.

Points on this clone: The junction departs from the called germline gene at one end, perhaps through a read error. The V gene is TRBV15, the J gene TRBJ2-5, with no clear D. There are 14 residues in the CDR3. CDR1 and CDR2 (germline): LNHNV, YYDKDF (reference sequence). The CDR3 nucleotides are TGTGCCACCAGCGGAGACCACTACCAAGAGACCCAGTACTTC. This sequence encodes CATSGDHYQETQYF.

J is TRBJ2-1 and V is TRBV5-1; no firm D call. There are 11 residues in the CDR3. V gave up 1 base and J gave up 8 bases, with 4 bases separating them. Germline V gene lookup returns CDR1 SGHRS and CDR2 YFSETQ. The CDR3 region is CASSLYDEQFF. CDR3 bases: TGCGCCAGCAGCTTGTACGATGAGCAGTTCTTC.

The chain links TRBV18 to TRBJ2-5; the D is unclear. The J call may be incorrect, as the DNA end agrees better with TRBJ2-7. Germline assignment: CDR1 KGHSH and CDR2 LQKENI. This CDR3 has 12 residues. The CDR3 protein is CASSPGVYEQYF. The CDR3 nucleotides read TGTGCCAGCTCACCTGGGGTTTACGAGCAGTACTTC.

The rearrangement links TRBV27 to TRBJ1-1; TRBD1 matches at 8 bases. J gave up 1 base and V 3 bases, and 10 bases lay outside the gene matches. Germline CDR1 MNHEY, CDR2 SMNVEV (reference sequence). This CDR3 contains 17 residues. The CDR3 is CASSFLSPGQGNTEAFF. The CDR3 region has the DNA TGTGCCAGCAGTTTCCTTAGTCCCGGACAGGGGAACACTGAAGCTTTCTTT.

The chain has TRBV2 and TRBJ2-7; 7 bases are a match to TRBD1. V trimming: 2 bases; J trimming: 2 bases; junction bases outside the gene matches: 15. The germline CDR1 and CDR2 sequences are SNHLY and FYNNEI. This CDR3 has 18 residues. The CDR3 loop is CASSEPGQAYSPTYEQYF. DNA for the CDR3: TGTGCCAGCAGTGAACCTGGACAGGCCTACTCCCCCACCTACGAGCAGTACTTC.

The chain employs TRBV4-1 and TRBJ1-1; D may be TRBD1 (5 bases). The CDR3 spans 16 residues. Germline assignment: CDR1 MGHRA and CDR2 YSYEKL. V was trimmed by 1 base and J by 4 bases, leaving 16 bases between them. CDR3 coding DNA: TGCGCCAGCAGCCAAGTTGGGAGGGGACGACTCACTGAAGCTTTCTTT. Protein product: CASSQVGRGRLTEAFF.

V is TRBV7-9 and J is TRBJ2-4; D possibly matches TRBD1 or TRBD2 (7 bases each). V was clipped by 5 bases and J by 0 bases, with 14 bases between them. The CDR3 loop spans 16 amino acids. From germline, CDR1 is SEHNR and CDR2 FQNEAQ (reference sequence). The CDR3 here is CASSPGGGLAKNIQYF. CDR3 nucleotide sequence: TGTGCCAGCAGCCCAGGGGGGGGTCTAGCCAAAAACATTCAGTACTTC.

The chain recombines TRBV7-9 with TRBJ1-1, with 8 bases identical to TRBD1. The V segment lost 4 bases and the J segment 11 bases; nucleotides outside the gene matches: 12. The CDR3 sequence is 14 residues long. Germline V gene sequence: CDR1 SEHNR, CDR2 FQNEAQ (reference sequence). The DNA of the CDR3 is TGTGCCAGCAGCTCCTCAGGGGGCGCCCGTACGGCTTTCTTT. As protein: CASSSSGGARTAFF.

The V gene is TRBV19, the J gene TRBJ1-1; D gene uncertain. Germline V CDR1 and CDR2: LNHDA, SQIVND (reference sequence). The CDR3 extends over 13 amino acids. V lost 5 bases, J lost 1 base, and 8 bases lay in between. CDR3 in DNA: TGTGCCAGTAGTTTAAGGAAGAACACTGAAGCTTTCTTT. Amino acids: CASSLRKNTEAFF.

V gene TRBV2 combines with J gene TRBJ2-5; no clear D. The DNA end is a closer match to TRBJ2-7, so the J assignment may be wrong. Per the germline V gene, CDR1 is SNHLY and CDR2 is FYNNEI. The CDR3 is 12 amino acids. For the CDR3, the DNA is TGTGCCAGCAAGGTTAGTTGGCACGAGCAGTACTTC. As protein: CASKVSWHEQYF.

This clone is a singleton in its sample. V gene TRBV28 combines with J gene TRBJ2-1; 7 positions agree with TRBD1. The CDR3 has 13 residues. V was clipped by 6 bases and J by 4 bases; unmatched bases: 3. Germline lookup yields CDR1 MDHEN and CDR2 SYDVKM. The chain's CDR3 is CASRGTVYNEQFF. The CDR3 region has the DNA TGTGCCAGCAGAGGGACAGTTTACAATGAGCAGTTCTTC.

This chain uses TRBV5-4 with TRBJ1-3; possibly TRBD1 for D (5 bases). CDR3 length equals 16 residues. V was trimmed by 2 bases and J by 1 base, leaving 13 bases between them. The germline gives CDR1 SGHNT, CDR2 YYREEE (reference sequence). CDR3 coding DNA: TGTGCCAGCAGCTTAACGGGACGAGATTCTGGAAACACCATATATTTT. This codes for CASSLTGRDSGNTIYF. Full variable domain (rest looked up from reference TRBV5-4 and TRBJ1-3): ETGVTQSPTHLIKTRGQQVTLRCSSQSGHNTVSWYQQALGQGPQFIFQYYREEENGRGNFPPRFSGLQFPNYSSELNVNALELDDSALYLCASSLTGRDSGNTIYFGEGSWLTVV.

This clone was detected once. The rearrangement links TRBV18 to TRBJ2-3; D not certain. Germline V gives CDR1 KGHSH, CDR2 LQKENI. The length of the CDR3 is 13 residues. The V and J ends lost 0 bases and 4 bases respectively, with 5 bases between them. The CDR3: CASSPPSPDTQYF. CDR3 coding DNA: TGTGCCAGCTCACCACCGAGCCCAGATACGCAGTATTTT.

The chain has TRBV11-2 and TRBJ2-7; D is uncertain. The germline V gene encodes CDR1 SGHAT and CDR2 FQNNGV. This CDR3 has 12 amino acids. The V and J ends lost 6 bases and 3 bases respectively, with 9 bases between them. CDR3 nucleotide sequence: TGTGCCAGCAGTTCAGGTTACTACGAGCAGTACTTC. This translates into CASSSGYYEQYF.

This sequence joins TRBV6-5 and TRBJ2-7; 8 bases map to TRBD1. After removal of 7 bases from V and 2 bases from J, the junction contained 4 bases not matched to a gene. The CDR3 spans 13 residues. CDR1 and CDR2 from the germline V gene are MNHEY and SVGAGI. The CDR3 region is CASKRTGTYEQYF. The CDR3 DNA sequence: TGTGCCAGCAAGAGGACAGGGACCTACGAGCAGTACTTC.

The chain combines TRBV5-6 with TRBJ1-4; no definite D call. Germline lookup yields CDR1 SGHDT and CDR2 YYEEEE. The V end lost 1 base, the J end lost 0 bases, and 7 bases lay between the germline ends. The CDR3 runs to 15 residues. CDR3 nucleotides: TGTGCCAGCAGCTTGTCGCGGACAACTAATGAAAAACTGTTTTTT. Its protein product is CASSLSRTTNEKLFF. The whole variable domain, filled in from reference TRBV5-6 and TRBJ1-4, reads DAGVTQSPTHLIKTRGQQVTLRCSPKSGHDTVSWYQQALGQGPQFIFQYYEEEERQRGNFPDRFSGHQFPNYSSELNVNALLLGDSALYLCASSLSRTTNEKLFFGSGTQLSVL.

Only a few counts were recorded for this clone. The V gene is TRBV7-8, the J gene TRBJ2-1; D is ambiguous. The V end lost 2 bases, the J end lost 8 bases, and 4 bases lay between the germline ends. This CDR3 is 11 amino acids long. Germline V CDR1 and CDR2: SGHVS, FQNEAQ. As DNA, the CDR3 is TGTGCCAGCAGCTTAATCTATGAGCAGTTCTTC. It encodes CASSLIYEQFF.

V usage is TRBV11-2 and J usage is TRBJ2-5; D is undetermined. Germline assignment: CDR1 SGHAT and CDR2 FQNNGV. This CDR3 region has 13 residues. V was clipped by 0 bases and J by 5 bases, with 7 bases between them. The CDR3 region is CASSLDRAETQYF. The CDR3 DNA follows: TGTGCCAGCAGCTTAGATAGGGCGGAGACCCAGTACTTC.

The chain employs TRBV19 and TRBJ2-5; possible D gene TRBD2, 5 bases. V lost 3 bases and J 3 bases, leaving 11 bases between the germline ends. This CDR3 spans 14 amino acids. Germline assignment: CDR1 LNHDA and CDR2 SQIVND (reference sequence). CDR3 DNA: TGTGCCAGTAGTATCAGGCTAGCCGAAGAGACCCAGTACTTC. This codes for CASSIRLAEETQYF.

This chain connects TRBV30 to TRBJ2-1, with D hard to call. V was trimmed by 1 base and J by 1 base, leaving 14 bases between them. Germline assignment: CDR1 GTSNPN and CDR2 SVGIG (reference sequence). The CDR3 has 16 residues. CDR3 sequence reads: CAWSDLRHPSYNEQFF. In nucleotides, the CDR3 is TGTGCCTGGAGTGATCTCAGACATCCGTCCTACAATGAGCAGTTCTTC.

V gene TRBV10-3 combines with J gene TRBJ2-3, with a weak D call TRBD2 (6 bases). V lost 3 bases to trimming and J lost 5 bases, with 21 bases between them. The CDR3 runs to 17 residues. From germline, CDR1 is ENHRY and CDR2 SYGVKD. The CDR3 DNA follows: TGTGCCATCAGTGACGGAAACGGCGGGCGGGGAGGAGATACGCAGTATTTT. The encoded protein is CAISDGNGGRGGDTQYF.